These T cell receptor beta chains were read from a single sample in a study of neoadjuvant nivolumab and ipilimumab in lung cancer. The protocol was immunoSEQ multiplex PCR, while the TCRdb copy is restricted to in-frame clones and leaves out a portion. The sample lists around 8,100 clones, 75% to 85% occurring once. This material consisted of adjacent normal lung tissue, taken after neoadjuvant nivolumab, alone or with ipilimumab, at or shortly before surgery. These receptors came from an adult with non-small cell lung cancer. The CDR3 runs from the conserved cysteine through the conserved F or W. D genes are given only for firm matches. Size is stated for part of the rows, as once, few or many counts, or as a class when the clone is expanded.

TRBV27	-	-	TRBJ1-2	TGTGCCAGCAGTTCCCAGGGCCCCGTTGGAGGCTACACCTTC	CASSSQGPVGGYTF
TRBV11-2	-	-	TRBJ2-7	TGTGCCAGCAGCCCCAGGGGTGTTGGGGCTACGGGTTACGAGCAGTACTTC	CASSPRGVGATGYEQYF
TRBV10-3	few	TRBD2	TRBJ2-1	TGTGCCATCAGTGGTATGACTAGCGGAGGTGAGCAGTTCTTC	CAISGMTSGGEQFF
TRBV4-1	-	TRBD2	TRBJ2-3	TGCGCCAGCAGCCAAGAGAGTAGCGGGGATACGCAGTATTTT	CASSQESSGDTQYF
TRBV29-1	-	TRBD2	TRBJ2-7	TGCAGCGTTGGACTAGCGGGGGAACCCTACGAGCAGTACTTC	CSVGLAGEPYEQYF
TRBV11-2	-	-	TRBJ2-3	TGTGCCAGCAGCTCGACTGACCCAGATACGCAGTATTTT	CASSSTDPDTQYF
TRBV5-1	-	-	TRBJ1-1	TGCGCCAGCAACATTGGTGGGGCCCCCAACACTGAAGCTTTCTTT	CASNIGGAPNTEAFF
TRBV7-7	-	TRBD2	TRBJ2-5	TGTGCTAGCAGCTTATGGGAGGGAGAGACCCAGTACTTC	CASSLWEGETQYF
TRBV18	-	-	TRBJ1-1	TGTGCCAGCTCACCACGCGAGCGGGATGAAGCTTTCTTT	CASSPRERDEAFF
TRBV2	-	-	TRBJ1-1	TGTGCCAGCAGGGGGGACAAGTTTAACACTGAAGCTTTCTTT	CASRGDKFNTEAFF
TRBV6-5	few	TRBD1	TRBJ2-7	TGTGCCAGCAGGACAGGGGGACAGTACGAGCAGTACTTC	CASRTGGQYEQYF
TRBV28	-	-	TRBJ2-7	TGTGCCAGCAGTTTTGTATCCTCCGAGCAGTACTTC	CASSFVSSEQYF
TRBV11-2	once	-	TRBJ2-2	TGTGCCAGCAGCCCGCGGGACTCAGGGGAGCTGTTTTTT	CASSPRDSGELFF
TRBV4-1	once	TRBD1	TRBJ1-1	TGCGCCAGCAGCCAACAGGGGGCGGCTGAAGCTTTCTTT	CASSQQGAAEAFF
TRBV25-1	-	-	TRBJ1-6	TGTGCCAGCAGTGAATCCACAGGGTCGGCCAATTCACCCCTCCACTTT	CASSESTGSANSPLHF
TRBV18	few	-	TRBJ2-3	TGTGCCAGCTCACCACCGGAAGGGGGCACAGATACGCAGTATTTT	CASSPPEGGTDTQYF
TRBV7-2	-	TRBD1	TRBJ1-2	TGTGCCAGCAGCTTAGGGGACAGGGTCTATGGCTACACCTTC	CASSLGDRVYGYTF
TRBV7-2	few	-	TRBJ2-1	TGTGCCAGCAGCTCCGGGGTCTACAATGAGCAGTTCTTC	CASSSGVYNEQFF
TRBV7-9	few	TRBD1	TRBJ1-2	TGTGCCAGCAGCATCGGACAGGGGGCCTATGGCTACACCTTC	CASSIGQGAYGYTF
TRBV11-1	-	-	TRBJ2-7	TGTGCCAGCAGCTTATATGGGTCCAGCTCCTACGAGCAGTACTTC	CASSLYGSSSYEQYF
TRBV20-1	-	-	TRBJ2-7	TGCAGTGCTCTCGCCACAGTTAGGGGGTACTTC	CSALATVRGYF
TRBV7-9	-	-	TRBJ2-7	TGTGCCAGCAGCTTAGAGAGGTCCGCGGTCGAGCAGTACTTC	CASSLERSAVEQYF
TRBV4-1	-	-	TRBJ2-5	TGCGCCAGCAGCCAAGAAAAGAATAGCTGGGGAGAGACCCAGTACTTC	CASSQEKNSWGETQYF
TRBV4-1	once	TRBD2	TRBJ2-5	TGCGCCAGCAGCCAAGTGGGGAGGGCGGTCCAAGAGACCCAGTACTTC	CASSQVGRAVQETQYF
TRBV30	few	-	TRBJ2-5	TGTGCCTGGATGGGAGTTCAAGAGACCCAGTACTTC	CAWMGVQETQYF
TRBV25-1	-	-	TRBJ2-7	TGTGCCAGCAGCCTGGAGGGATGGGAGCAGTACTTC	CASSLEGWEQYF
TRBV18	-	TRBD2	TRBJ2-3	TGTGCCAGCTCACCTAGCGGGGGTGAAGATACGCAGTATTTT	CASSPSGGEDTQYF
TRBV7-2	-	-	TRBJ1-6	TGTGCCAGCAGCTTCTTAAATTCACCCCTCCACTTT	CASSFLNSPLHF
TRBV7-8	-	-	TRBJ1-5	TGTGCCAGCAGCTTACTCAGGCATAACAATCAGCCCCAGCATTTT	CASSLLRHNNQPQHF
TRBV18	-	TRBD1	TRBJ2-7	TGTGCCAGCTCAAACCCCGGGACAGACTACGAGCAGTACTTC	CASSNPGTDYEQYF
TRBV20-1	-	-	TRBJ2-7	TGCAGTGCTAGAGATATGGGCGAGCAGTACTTC	CSARDMGEQYF
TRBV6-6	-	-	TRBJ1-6	TGTGCCAGCAGTTCAACAGTAGACAATTCACCCCTCCACTTT	CASSSTVDNSPLHF
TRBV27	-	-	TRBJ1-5	TGTGCCAGCAGTCACCGGGACGGGAAACAGCCCCAGCATTTT	CASSHRDGKQPQHF
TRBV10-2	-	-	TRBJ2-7	TGCGCCAGCAGTGACAGGGCCTACGAGCAGTACTTC	CASSDRAYEQYF
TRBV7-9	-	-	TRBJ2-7	TGTGCCAGCAGCACCCAAACAGGGGAGGGAGGGTACTTC	CASSTQTGEGGYF
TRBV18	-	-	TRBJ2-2	TGTGCCAGCTCACCACGGACACTTGACACCGGGGAGCTGTTTTTT	CASSPRTLDTGELFF
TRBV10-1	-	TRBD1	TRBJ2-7	TGCGCCAGCAGTGGACAGGGAATGTACGAGCAGTACTTC	CASSGQGMYEQYF
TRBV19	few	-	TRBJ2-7	TGTGCCAGTAGTCCGCAGGGGACCTACGAGCAGTACTTC	CASSPQGTYEQYF